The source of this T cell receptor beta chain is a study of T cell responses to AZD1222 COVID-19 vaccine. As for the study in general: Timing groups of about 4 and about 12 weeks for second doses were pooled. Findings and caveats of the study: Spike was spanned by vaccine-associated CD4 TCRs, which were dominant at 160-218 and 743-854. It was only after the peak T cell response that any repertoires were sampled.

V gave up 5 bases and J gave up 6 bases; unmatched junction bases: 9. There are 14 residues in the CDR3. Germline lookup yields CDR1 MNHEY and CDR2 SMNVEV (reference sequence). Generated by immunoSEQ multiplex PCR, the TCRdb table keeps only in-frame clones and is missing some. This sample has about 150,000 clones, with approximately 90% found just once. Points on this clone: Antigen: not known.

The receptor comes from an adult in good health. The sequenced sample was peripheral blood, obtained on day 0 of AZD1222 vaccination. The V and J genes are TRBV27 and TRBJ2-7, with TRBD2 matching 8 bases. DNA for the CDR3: TGTGCCAGCAGTCCCGTGGGACTAGGGTTCGAGCAGTACTTC. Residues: CASSPVGLGFEQYF.